This passage covers 2 T cell receptor beta chains from one sample sequenced in a study of T cell responses to AZD1222 COVID-19 vaccine. Here immunoSEQ multiplex PCR was the method, and the copy in TCRdb shows in-frame clones only, minus some. The sample has over 95,000 clones; about 89% are singletons. Specimen: peripheral blood, collected 28 days after the second AZD1222 dose. The receptors derive from an adult who received the AZD1222 COVID-19 vaccine.

This rearrangement joins TRBV5-1 to TRBJ1-3; D unclear. CDR1 is SGHRS, CDR2 YFSETQ, per germline. The ends were cut back, 4 bases at V and 0 bases at J, with 8 bases in the middle. The CDR3 loop spans 14 amino acids. For the CDR3, the DNA is TGCGCCAGCAGCATTTACAGCTCTGGAAACACCATATATTTT. It encodes CASSIYSSGNTIYF. The full variable domain, in which reference TRBV5-1 and TRBJ1-3 provide the parts outside the CDR3, is KAGVTQTPRYLIKTRGQQVTLSCSPISGHRSVSWYQQTPGQGLQFLFEYFSETQRNKGNFPGRFSGRQFSNSRSEMNVSTLELGDSALYLCASSIYSSGNTIYFGEGSWLTVV.

The gene calls are TRBV5-4 and TRBJ1-3; possibly TRBD1 for D (6 bases). Trimming left V 5 bases short and J 2 bases short, with 17 bases between. CDR3 size: 16 residues. Germline loops: CDR1 SGHNT, CDR2 YYREEE (reference sequence). The CDR3 here is CASRVLQGMTGNTIYF. The CDR3 DNA follows: TGTGCCAGCAGGGTTCTACAGGGAATGACTGGAAACACCATATATTTT.